The clone carrying this T cell receptor (beta chain) has ten or more counts. Its cognate antigen is unknown. This specimen belongs to a study of type 1 regulatory T cells. Study information: T-allo10 is a Tr1-enriched, alloantigen-specific CD4 T cell product made in vitro. Broader study findings: Compared with non-Tr1 cells, Tr1 cells showed a narrower TCR repertoire.

One entry per CDR3 protein results from TCRdb running MiXCR on the reads. This table has tens of thousands of distinct CDR3 sequences, roughly 20% appearing once. The CDR3 contains 14 residues. Germline V gene sequence: CDR1 DFQATT, CDR2 SNEGSKA (reference sequence). The chain combines TRBV20-1 with TRBJ2-1; a weak D match, TRBD2 (6 bases). The sequence came from a human donor in good health. The specimen was cultured type 1 regulatory T (Tr1) cells, either the whole culture or a sorted fraction (not recorded which). For the CDR3, the DNA is TGCAGCGTCTTAGGAGGGAGGAGCTACAATGAGCAGTTCTTC. Protein sequence: CSVLGGRSYNEQFF.